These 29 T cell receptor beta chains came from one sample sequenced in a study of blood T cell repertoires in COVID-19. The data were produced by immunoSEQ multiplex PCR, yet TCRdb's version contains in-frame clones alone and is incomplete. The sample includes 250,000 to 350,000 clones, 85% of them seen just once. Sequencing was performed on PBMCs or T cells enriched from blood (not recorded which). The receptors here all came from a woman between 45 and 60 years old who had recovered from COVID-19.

The CDR3 here is CATRKTGYSNQPQHF. The CDR3 nucleotides are TGTGCCACCAGAAAGACAGGGTATAGCAATCAGCCCCAGCATTTT. V gene TRBV15 combines with J gene TRBJ1-5; 7 nucleotides align to TRBD1. This CDR3 is 15 amino acids long. Germline V gene sequence: CDR1 LNHNV, CDR2 YYDKDF (reference sequence). V dropped 6 bases and J dropped 0; count of bases not matched to a gene: 5. The complete variable domain, with remaining parts taken from reference TRBV15 and TRBJ1-5, reads DAMVIQNPRYQVTQFGKPVTLSCSQTLNHNVMYWYQQKSSQAPKLLFHYYDKDFNNEADTPDNFQSRRPNTSFCFLDIRSPGLGDTAMYLCATRKTGYSNQPQHFGDGTRLSIL.

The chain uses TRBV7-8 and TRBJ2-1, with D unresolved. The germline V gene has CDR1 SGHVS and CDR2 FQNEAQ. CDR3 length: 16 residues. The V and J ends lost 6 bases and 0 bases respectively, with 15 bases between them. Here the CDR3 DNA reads TGTGCCAGCAGTCCCCGCCCGAGTAGCTCCTACAATGAGCAGTTCTTC. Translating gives CASSPRPSSSYNEQFF.

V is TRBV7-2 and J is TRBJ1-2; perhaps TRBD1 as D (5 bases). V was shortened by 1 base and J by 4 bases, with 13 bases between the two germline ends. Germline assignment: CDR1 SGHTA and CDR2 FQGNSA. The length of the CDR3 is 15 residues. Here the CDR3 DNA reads TGTGCCAGCAGCTTAGGCCAAGGGGTTGGCTATGGCTACACCTTC. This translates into CASSLGQGVGYGYTF.

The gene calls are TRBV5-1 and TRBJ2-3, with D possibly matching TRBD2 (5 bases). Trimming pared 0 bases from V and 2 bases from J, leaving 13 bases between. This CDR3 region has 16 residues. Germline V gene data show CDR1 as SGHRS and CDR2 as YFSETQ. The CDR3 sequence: CASSLVSGHDTDTQYF. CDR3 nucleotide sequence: TGCGCCAGCAGCTTGGTCAGCGGCCACGACACAGATACGCAGTATTTT.

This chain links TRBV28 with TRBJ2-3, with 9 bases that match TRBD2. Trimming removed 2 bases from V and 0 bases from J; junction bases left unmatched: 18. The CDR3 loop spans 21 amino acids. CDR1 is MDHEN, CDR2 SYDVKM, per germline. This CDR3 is CASSLPPGGGSGGLSTDTQYF. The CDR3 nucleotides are TGTGCCAGCAGTTTACCCCCCGGGGGGGGTAGCGGGGGCCTTAGCACAGATACGCAGTATTTT.

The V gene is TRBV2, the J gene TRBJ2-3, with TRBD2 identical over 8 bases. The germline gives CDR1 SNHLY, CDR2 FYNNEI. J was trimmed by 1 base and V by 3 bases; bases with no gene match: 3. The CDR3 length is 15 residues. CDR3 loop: CASSEGRGGTDTQYF. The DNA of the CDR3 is TGTGCCAGCAGTGAGGGGCGGGGGGGCACAGATACGCAGTATTTT.

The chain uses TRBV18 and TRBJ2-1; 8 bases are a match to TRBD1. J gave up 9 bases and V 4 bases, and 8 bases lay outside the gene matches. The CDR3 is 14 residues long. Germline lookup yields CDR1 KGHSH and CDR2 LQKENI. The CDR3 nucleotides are TGTGCCAGCTCACGACAGGGGTTCGAGAGTGAGCAGTTCTTC. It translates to CASSRQGFESEQFF.

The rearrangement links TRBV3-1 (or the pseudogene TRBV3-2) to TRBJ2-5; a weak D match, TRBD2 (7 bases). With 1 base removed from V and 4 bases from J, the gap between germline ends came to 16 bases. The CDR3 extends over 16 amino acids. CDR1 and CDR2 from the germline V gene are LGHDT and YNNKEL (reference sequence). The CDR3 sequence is CASSQAGSGGLETQYF. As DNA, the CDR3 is TGTGCCAGCAGCCAAGCAGGATCCGGGGGGCTAGAGACCCAGTACTTC.

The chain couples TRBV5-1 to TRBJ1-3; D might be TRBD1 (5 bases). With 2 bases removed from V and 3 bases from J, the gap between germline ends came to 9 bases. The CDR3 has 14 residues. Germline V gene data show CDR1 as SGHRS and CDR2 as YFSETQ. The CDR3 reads CASSFQGRGNTIYF. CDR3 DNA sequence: TGCGCCAGCAGCTTCCAGGGTCGTGGAAACACCATATATTTT.

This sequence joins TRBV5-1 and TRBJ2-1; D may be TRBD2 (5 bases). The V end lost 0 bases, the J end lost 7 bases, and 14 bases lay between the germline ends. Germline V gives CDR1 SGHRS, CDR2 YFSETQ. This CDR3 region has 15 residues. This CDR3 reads CASSLVSVGVNEQFF. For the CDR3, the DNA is TGCGCCAGCAGCTTGGTTAGCGTCGGAGTTAATGAGCAGTTCTTC.

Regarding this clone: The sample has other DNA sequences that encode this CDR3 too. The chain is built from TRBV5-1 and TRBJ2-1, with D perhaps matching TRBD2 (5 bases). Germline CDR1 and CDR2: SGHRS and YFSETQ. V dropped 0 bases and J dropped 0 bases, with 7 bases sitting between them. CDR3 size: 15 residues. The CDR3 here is CASSLDGGSYNEQFF. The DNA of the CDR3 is TGCGCCAGCAGCTTGGATGGAGGCTCCTACAATGAGCAGTTCTTC.

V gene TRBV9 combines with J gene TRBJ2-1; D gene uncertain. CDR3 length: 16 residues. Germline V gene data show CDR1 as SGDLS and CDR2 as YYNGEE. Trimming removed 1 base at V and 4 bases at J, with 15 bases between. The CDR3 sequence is CASSVRDNKTYNEQFF. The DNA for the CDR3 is TGTGCCAGCAGCGTACGAGACAACAAGACGTACAATGAGCAGTTCTTC.

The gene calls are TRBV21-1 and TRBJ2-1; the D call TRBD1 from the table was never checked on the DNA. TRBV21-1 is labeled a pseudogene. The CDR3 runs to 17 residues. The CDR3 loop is CASSKMPGQGACNEQFF. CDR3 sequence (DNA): TGTGCCAGCAGCAAAATGCCGGGACAGGGGGCTTGCAATGAGCAGTTCTTC.

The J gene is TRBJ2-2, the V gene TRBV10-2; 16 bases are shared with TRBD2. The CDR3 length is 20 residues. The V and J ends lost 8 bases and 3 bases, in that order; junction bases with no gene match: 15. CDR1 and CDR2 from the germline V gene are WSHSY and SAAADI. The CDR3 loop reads CASVPGTSGGAIRDTGELFF. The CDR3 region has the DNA TGCGCCAGCGTACCTGGGACTAGCGGGGGGGCTATACGAGACACCGGGGAGCTGTTTTTT.

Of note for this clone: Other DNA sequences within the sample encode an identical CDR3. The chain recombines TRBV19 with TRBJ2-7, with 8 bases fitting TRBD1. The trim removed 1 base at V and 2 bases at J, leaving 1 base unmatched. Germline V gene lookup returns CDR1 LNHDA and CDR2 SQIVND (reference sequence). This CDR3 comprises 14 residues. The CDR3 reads CASSIGQGTYEQYF. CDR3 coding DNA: TGTGCCAGTAGTATAGGACAGGGGACCTACGAGCAGTACTTC.

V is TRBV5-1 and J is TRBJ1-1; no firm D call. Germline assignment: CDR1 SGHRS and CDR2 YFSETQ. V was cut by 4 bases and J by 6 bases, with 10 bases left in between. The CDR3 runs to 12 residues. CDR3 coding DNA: TGCGCCAGCAGCCCGACGGGGTCTGAAGCTTTCTTT. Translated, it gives CASSPTGSEAFF.

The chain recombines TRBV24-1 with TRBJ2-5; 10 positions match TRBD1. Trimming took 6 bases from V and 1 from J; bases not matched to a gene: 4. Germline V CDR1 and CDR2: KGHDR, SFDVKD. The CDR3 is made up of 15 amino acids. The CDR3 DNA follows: TGTGCCACCAGTACCGGGACAGGGGTCCAAGAGACCCAGTACTTC. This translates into CATSTGTGVQETQYF.

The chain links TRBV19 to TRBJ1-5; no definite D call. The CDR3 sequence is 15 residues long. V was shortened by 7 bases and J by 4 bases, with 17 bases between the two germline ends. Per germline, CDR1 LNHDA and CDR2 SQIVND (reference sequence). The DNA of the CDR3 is TGTGCCAGTAACCTATATCGGGATTATAATCAGCCCCAGCATTTT. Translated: CASNLYRDYNQPQHF.

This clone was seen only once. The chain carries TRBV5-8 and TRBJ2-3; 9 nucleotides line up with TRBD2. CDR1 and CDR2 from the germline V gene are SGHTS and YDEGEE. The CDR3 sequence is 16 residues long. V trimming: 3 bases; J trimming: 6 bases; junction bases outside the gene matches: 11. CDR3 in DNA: TGTGCCAGCAGCTCCCGGGCGGGGGGGCCTTTCGATACGCAGTATTTT. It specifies CASSSRAGGPFDTQYF.

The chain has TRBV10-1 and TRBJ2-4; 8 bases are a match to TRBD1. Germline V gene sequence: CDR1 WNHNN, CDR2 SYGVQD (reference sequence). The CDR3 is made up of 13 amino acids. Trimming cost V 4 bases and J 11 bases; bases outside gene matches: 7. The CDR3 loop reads CASSGTGQLVQYF. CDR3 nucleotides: TGCGCCAGCAGTGGGACAGGGCAGCTAGTTCAGTACTTC.

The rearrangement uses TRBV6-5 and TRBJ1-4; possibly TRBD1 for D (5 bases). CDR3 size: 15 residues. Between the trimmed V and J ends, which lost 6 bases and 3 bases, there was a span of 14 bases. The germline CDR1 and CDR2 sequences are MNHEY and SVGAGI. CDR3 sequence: CASRRRQNPNEKLFF. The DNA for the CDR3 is TGTGCCAGCAGACGACGACAGAACCCTAATGAAAAACTGTTTTTT.

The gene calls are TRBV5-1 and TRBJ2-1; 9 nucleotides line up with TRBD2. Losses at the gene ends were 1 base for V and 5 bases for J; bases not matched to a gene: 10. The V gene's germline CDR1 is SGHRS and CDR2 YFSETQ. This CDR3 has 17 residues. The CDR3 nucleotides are TGCGCCAGCAGCTTGTTTGTAGCGGGGGCCGGGAACAATGAGCAGTTCTTC. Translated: CASSLFVAGAGNNEQFF.

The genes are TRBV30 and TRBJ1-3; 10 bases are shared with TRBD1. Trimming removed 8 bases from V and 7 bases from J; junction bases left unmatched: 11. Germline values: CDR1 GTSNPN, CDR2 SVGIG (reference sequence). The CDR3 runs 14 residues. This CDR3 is CAVKTGGVFNTIYF. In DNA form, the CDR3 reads TGTGCCGTGAAGACAGGGGGCGTTTTTAACACCATATATTTT.

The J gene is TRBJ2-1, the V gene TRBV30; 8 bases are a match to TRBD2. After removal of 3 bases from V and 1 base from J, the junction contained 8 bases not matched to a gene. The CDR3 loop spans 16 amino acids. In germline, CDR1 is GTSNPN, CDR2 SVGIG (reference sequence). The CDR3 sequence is CAWSLPGGRSYNEQFF. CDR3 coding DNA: TGTGCCTGGAGCCTCCCCGGCGGGAGGTCCTACAATGAGCAGTTCTTC.

CDR3 sequence: CASRTSGTGTYEQYF. The CDR3 nucleotides are TGCGCCAGCAGGACCTCCGGGACAGGGACCTACGAGCAGTACTTC. The J gene is TRBJ2-7, the V gene TRBV10-2; 9 positions agree with TRBD1. The trim removed 6 bases at V and 2 bases at J, leaving 8 bases unmatched. This CDR3 has 15 amino acids. The V gene's germline CDR1 is WSHSY and CDR2 SAAADI.

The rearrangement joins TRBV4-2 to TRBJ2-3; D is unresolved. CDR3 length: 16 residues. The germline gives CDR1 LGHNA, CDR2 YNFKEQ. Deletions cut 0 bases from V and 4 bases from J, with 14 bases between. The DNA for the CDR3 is TGTGCCAGCAGCCAAGATTTGGCGGTCCGGGCAGATACGCAGTATTTT. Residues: CASSQDLAVRADTQYF.

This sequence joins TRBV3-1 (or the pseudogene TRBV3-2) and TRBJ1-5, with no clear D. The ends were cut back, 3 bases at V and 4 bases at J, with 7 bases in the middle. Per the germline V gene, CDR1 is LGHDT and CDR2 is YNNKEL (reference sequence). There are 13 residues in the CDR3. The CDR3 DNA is TGTGCCAGCAGCCACAGGTCGAATCAGCCCCAGCATTTT. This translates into CASSHRSNQPQHF.

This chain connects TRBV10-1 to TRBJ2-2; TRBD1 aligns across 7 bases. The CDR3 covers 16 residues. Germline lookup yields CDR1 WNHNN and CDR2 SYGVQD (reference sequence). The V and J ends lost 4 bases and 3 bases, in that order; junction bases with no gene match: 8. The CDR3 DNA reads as TGCGCCAGCAGTGCTAACAGGGGCCCCCACACCGGGGAGCTGTTTTTT. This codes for CASSANRGPHTGELFF.

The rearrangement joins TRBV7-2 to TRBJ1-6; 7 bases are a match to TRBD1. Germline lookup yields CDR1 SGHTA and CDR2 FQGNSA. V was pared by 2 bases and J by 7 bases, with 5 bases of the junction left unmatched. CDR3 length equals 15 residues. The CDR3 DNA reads TGTGCCAGCAGCTTACATGGCAGGGGGAATTCACCCCTCCACTTT. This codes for CASSLHGRGNSPLHF.